These 28 T cell receptor beta chains share one sample of origin, sequenced in a study of blood T cell repertoires in COVID-19. The data were produced by immunoSEQ multiplex PCR, yet TCRdb's version contains in-frame clones alone and is incomplete. The repertoire holds around 160,000 clones, with approximately 83% as singletons. Source material: peripheral blood. These receptor sequences come from a man aged 55 to 70 with acute or convalescent COVID-19.

J is TRBJ2-2 and V is TRBV7-3; D is uncertain. This CDR3 is 14 amino acids long. The V and J ends lost 5 bases and 4 bases respectively, with 11 bases between them. Germline lookup yields CDR1 SGHTA and CDR2 FQGTGA. The CDR3 sequence: CASSQKTGTGELFF. CDR3 DNA sequence: TGTGCCAGCAGCCAAAAGACTGGCACCGGGGAGCTGTTTTTT.

The chain uses TRBV3-1 (or the pseudogene TRBV3-2) and TRBJ1-2, with D possibly being TRBD1 (5 bases). Trimming stripped 6 bases from V and 8 bases from J, with 16 bases between. From germline, CDR1 is LGHDT and CDR2 YNNKEL (reference sequence). The CDR3 is 13 residues long. The CDR3 loop reads CASRMGAGGGYTF. DNA of the CDR3: TGTGCCAGCAGAATGGGCGCCGGGGGAGGCTACACCTTC.

This clone was recorded only once. CDR3 nucleotides: TGTGCCAGTAGGCCTGGGGGGGCTGCGGGGAACACTGAAGCTTTCTTT. Encoded protein: CASRPGGAAGNTEAFF. The rearrangement joins TRBV19 to TRBJ1-1, with D perhaps TRBD1 (6 bases). With 6 bases removed from V and 1 base from J, the gap between germline ends came to 18 bases. Germline V gene sequence: CDR1 LNHDA, CDR2 SQIVND (reference sequence). This CDR3 contains 16 residues. The full variable domain, in which reference TRBV19 and TRBJ1-1 provide the parts outside the CDR3, is DGGITQSPKYLFRKEGQNVTLSCEQNLNHDAMYWYRQDPGQGLRLIYYSQIVNDFQKGDIAEGYSVSREKKESFPLTVTSAQKNPTAFYLCASRPGGAAGNTEAFFGQGTRLTVV.

This clone was seen only once. V is TRBV10-3 and J is TRBJ2-5, with 9 bases lining up with TRBD1. V lost 11 bases and J lost 1; bases outside the gene matches: 5. Per germline, CDR1 ENHRY and CDR2 SYGVKD. The CDR3 is made up of 13 amino acids. In DNA, the CDR3 is TGTGCCGTCCGGACAGGGGCCCAAGAGACCCAGTACTTC. Translating gives CAVRTGAQETQYF.

Many counts were recorded for this clone. This chain links TRBV14 with TRBJ1-5, with TRBD1 matching over 8 bases. This CDR3 has 13 amino acids. Germline V gives CDR1 SGHDN, CDR2 FVKESK. V shed 4 bases and J 6 bases; nucleotides not matched to a gene: 2. CDR3 coding DNA: TGTGCCAGCAGCCGGGGACAGGCTCAGCCCCAGCATTTT. It specifies CASSRGQAQPQHF.

The CDR3 spells CASSLFGRMNTEAFF. CDR3 in DNA: TGCGCCAGCAGCTTGTTCGGCAGGATGAACACTGAAGCTTTCTTT. This chain uses TRBV5-1 with TRBJ1-1; D not resolved. V was pared by 1 base and J by 0 bases, with 10 bases between. Germline V gives CDR1 SGHRS, CDR2 YFSETQ. The CDR3 totals 15 residues.

The rearrangement links TRBV3-1 (or the pseudogene TRBV3-2) to TRBJ1-2; D is ambiguous. CDR1 is LGHDT and CDR2 is YNNKEL in the germline V gene (reference sequence). The CDR3 totals 15 residues. Trimming shortened V by 1 base and J by 2 bases, and 11 bases separated the two germline ends. CDR3 protein: CASSQGLQRNYGYTF. The DNA for the CDR3 is TGTGCCAGCAGCCAAGGGCTCCAACGCAACTATGGCTACACCTTC.

The J gene is TRBJ2-1, the V gene TRBV7-3; 14 positions match TRBD2. V dropped 5 bases and J dropped 7; count of bases not matched to a gene: 10. There are 17 residues in the CDR3. In germline, CDR1 is SGHTA, CDR2 FQGTGA. As DNA, the CDR3 is TGTGCCAGCAGCGGAGGGACTAGCGGGAGTCGGTATAATGAGCAGTTCTTC. This codes for CASSGGTSGSRYNEQFF.

This clone occurred a few times. The chain is built from TRBV9 and TRBJ2-7, with TRBD1 identical over 9 bases. Germline assignment: CDR1 SGDLS and CDR2 YYNGEE. The V gene end was trimmed by 3 bases and the J gene end by 3 bases; junction bases not matched to a gene: 4. This CDR3 is built from 14 residues. In DNA, the CDR3 is TGTGCCAGCAGCGAGGGACAGGGCCTCTACGAGCAGTACTTC. It codes for CASSEGQGLYEQYF.

There are a few counts of this clone. This sequence joins TRBV28 and TRBJ1-1, with D possibly TRBD1 on 5 matching bases. Per germline, CDR1 MDHEN and CDR2 SYDVKM. The V end was cut by 6 bases, the J end by 7 bases, with 18 bases between. The CDR3 has 14 amino acids. The CDR3 spells CASSGHQQVVEAFF. The CDR3 DNA is TGTGCCAGCAGCGGACATCAACAGGTCGTTGAAGCTTTCTTT. Together with reference TRBV28 and TRBJ1-1, the CDR3 gives the full variable domain: DVKVTQSSRYLVKRTGEKVFLECVQDMDHENMFWYRQDPGLGLRLIYFSYDVKMKEKGDIPEGYSVSREKKERFSLILESASTNQTSMYLCASSGHQQVVEAFFGQGTRLTVV.

The chain uses TRBV28 and TRBJ2-1, with 11 bases identical to TRBD2. From germline, CDR1 is MDHEN and CDR2 SYDVKM. V was pared by 5 bases and J by 10 bases, with 7 bases of the junction left unmatched. The CDR3 runs to 14 residues. The CDR3 bases are TGTGCCAGCAGTCAACAGTCTAGCGGGAGGGAGCAGTTCTTC. Translating gives CASSQQSSGREQFF.

This chain uses TRBV27 with TRBJ2-3; 7 bases agree with TRBD1. CDR1 and CDR2 (germline): MNHEY, SMNVEV (reference sequence). CDR3 length: 15 residues. V lost 6 bases, J lost 3 bases, and 9 bases stayed unmatched. The CDR3: CASRPGGLITDTQYF. For the CDR3, the DNA is TGTGCCAGCAGGCCAGGGGGTCTAATAACAGATACGCAGTATTTT.

The gene calls are TRBV7-2 and TRBJ2-7; 11 bases align to TRBD2. Trimming at V came to 5 bases and at J to 1 base, leaving 4 bases not matched to a gene. Per the germline V gene, CDR1 is SGHTA and CDR2 is FQGNSA. The CDR3 covers 15 residues. The CDR3: CASSPTSGASYEQYF. DNA of the CDR3: TGTGCCAGCAGCCCGACTAGCGGGGCATCCTACGAGCAGTACTTC.

J is TRBJ2-7 and V is TRBV2; TRBD1 might be the D (6 bases). The CDR3 is 13 amino acids. Germline loops: CDR1 SNHLY, CDR2 FYNNEI. Trimming stripped 4 bases from V and 6 bases from J, with 13 bases between. This CDR3 reads CASSAVNRAEQYF. The CDR3 DNA reads TGTGCCAGCAGTGCCGTCAACAGGGCCGAGCAGTACTTC.

By sample share, this clone is medium-sized. The V and J genes are TRBV7-9 and TRBJ2-2, with a tentative D call TRBD2 (5 bases). CDR3 length: 13 amino acids. Between the trimmed V and J ends, which lost 4 bases and 7 bases, there was a span of 10 bases. Germline V lookup: CDR1 SEHNR, CDR2 FQNEAQ (reference sequence). Here the CDR3 reads CASSSQAGGELFF. DNA of the CDR3: TGTGCCAGCAGCTCCCAGGCGGGCGGGGAGCTGTTTTTT.

The chain combines TRBV6-1 with TRBJ1-5, with D possibly matching TRBD1 (5 bases). The CDR3 runs to 17 residues. With 0 bases removed from V and 1 base from J, the gap between germline ends came to 13 bases. Germline loops: CDR1 MNHNS, CDR2 SASEGT. Here the CDR3 DNA reads TGTGCCAGCAGTGAAGCAAGTCAGGGAAGGAGCAATCAGCCCCAGCATTTT. This codes for CASSEASQGRSNQPQHF.

V usage is TRBV2 and J usage is TRBJ1-4, with no clear D. CDR1 and CDR2 (germline): SNHLY, FYNNEI. The CDR3 is 13 amino acids. With 8 bases removed from V and 8 bases from J, the gap between germline ends came to 15 bases. The CDR3 nucleotides read TGTGCCAGCTCGCCCGGGTCGTACGAAAAACTGTTTTTT. Its translation is CASSPGSYEKLFF.

The chain recombines TRBV10-1 with TRBJ2-2; possible D gene TRBD2, 6 bases. Germline CDR1 reads WNHNN; CDR2 reads SYGVQD (reference sequence). Trimming cost V 6 bases and J 4 bases, with 15 bases left between them. The CDR3 has 15 amino acids. CDR3 region: CASRGGLRITGELFF. CDR3 nucleotide sequence: TGCGCCAGCAGGGGGGGACTCCGGATCACCGGGGAGCTGTTTTTT.

The chain has TRBV29-1 and TRBJ1-1; the D gene is possibly TRBD1 (6 bases). Trimming removed 7 bases at V and 0 bases at J, with 15 bases between. In germline, CDR1 is SQVTM, CDR2 ANQGSEA. The CDR3 runs 14 residues. The DNA for the CDR3 is TGCAGCGGCGCCGCAGGGGCCTTGAACACTGAAGCTTTCTTT. Protein product: CSGAAGALNTEAFF. The variable domain in full, completed from reference TRBV29-1 and TRBJ1-1, reads SAVISQKPSRDICQRGTSLTIQCQVDSQVTMMFWYRQQPGQSLTLIATANQGSEATYESGFVIDKFPISRPNLTFSTLTVSNMSPEDSSIYLCSGAAGALNTEAFFGQGTRLTVV.

The sample holds one count of this clone. This sequence joins TRBV18 and TRBJ1-5; the D gene is possibly TRBD1 (5 bases). The ends were cut back, 3 bases at V and 8 bases at J, with 14 bases in the middle. The CDR3 has 14 residues. Germline V gives CDR1 KGHSH, CDR2 LQKENI. The CDR3 loop is CASSPIGAGEPQHF. The CDR3 bases are TGTGCCAGCTCACCGATTGGGGCCGGAGAGCCCCAGCATTTT.

The J gene is TRBJ1-2, the V gene TRBV6-5; 12 bases fit TRBD1. Losses at the gene ends were 4 bases for V and 4 bases for J; bases not matched to a gene: 4. Germline CDR1 reads MNHEY; CDR2 reads SVGAGI. This CDR3 region has 15 residues. CDR3 sequence reads: CASSSGQGAFYGYTF. The CDR3 DNA reads as TGTGCCAGCAGTTCGGGACAGGGGGCTTTCTATGGCTACACCTTC.

The V and J genes are TRBV4-1 and TRBJ1-6, with 8 bases identical to TRBD1. The ends lost 3 bases at V and 9 bases at J; junction bases unmatched: 4. The CDR3 loop spans 14 amino acids. Germline assignment: CDR1 MGHRA and CDR2 YSYEKL. The chain's CDR3 is CASSQDRVTSPLHF. CDR3 bases: TGCGCCAGCAGCCAGGACAGGGTGACTTCACCCCTCCACTTT.

In its sample, this clone was seen once. The chain has TRBV2 and TRBJ1-4, with D possibly TRBD1 on 6 matching bases. Germline CDR1 SNHLY, CDR2 FYNNEI. V gave up 4 bases and J gave up 8 bases, with 17 bases separating them. This CDR3 region has 15 residues. CDR3 region: CASSARQAQLEKLFF. The CDR3 region has the DNA TGTGCCAGCAGTGCCCGACAGGCCCAACTCGAAAAACTGTTTTTT. Filled out from reference TRBV2 and TRBJ1-4, the complete variable domain reads EPEVTQTPSHQVTQMGQEVILRCVPISNHLYFYWYRQILGQKVEFLVSFYNNEISEKSEIFDDQFSVERPDGSNFTLKIRSTKLEDSAMYFCASSARQAQLEKLFFGSGTQLSVL.

The chain employs TRBV5-4 and TRBJ2-7; D call uncertain. Germline-derived CDR1 and CDR2 are SGHNT and YYREEE (reference sequence). There are 14 residues in the CDR3. V lost 4 bases and J 1 base, leaving 12 bases between the germline ends. CDR3 protein: CASSPRERSYEQYF. The CDR3 DNA reads TGTGCCAGCAGCCCGAGAGAGAGGTCCTACGAGCAGTACTTC.

The chain links TRBV9 to TRBJ2-1; TRBD2 might be the D (6 bases). CDR1 is SGDLS, CDR2 YYNGEE, per germline. CDR3 length: 15 residues. Trimming shortened V by 2 bases and J by 5 bases, and 14 bases separated the two germline ends. CDR3 protein: CASSVWAGKHNEQFF. For the CDR3, the DNA is TGTGCCAGCAGCGTTTGGGCGGGAAAACACAATGAGCAGTTCTTC.

The rearrangement joins TRBV7-3 to TRBJ2-2, with a weak D call TRBD1 (6 bases). CDR1 is SGHTA, CDR2 FQGTGA, per germline. V dropped 1 base and J dropped 7 bases, with 16 bases sitting between them. The CDR3 loop spans 16 amino acids. CDR3 amino acids: CASSLKGRGSIGELFF. CDR3 sequence (DNA): TGTGCCAGCAGCTTAAAGGGCAGGGGTTCAATCGGGGAGCTGTTTTTT.

The rearrangement uses TRBV6-1 and TRBJ2-3, with 9 bases that match TRBD2. This CDR3 region has 17 residues. Germline CDR1 is MNHNS and CDR2 is SASEGT. Unmatched junction bases numbered 16, after V lost 3 bases and J lost 9 bases. CDR3 protein: CASSDDPLALAGGTQYF. The CDR3 DNA reads as TGTGCCAGCAGTGATGACCCACTAGCGCTGGCGGGGGGGACGCAGTATTTT.

This clone showed up just once. The rearrangement links TRBV27 to TRBJ2-7; TRBD1 agrees at 10 bases. The CDR3 loop spans 14 amino acids. The germline V gene has CDR1 MNHEY and CDR2 SMNVEV (reference sequence). V shed 5 bases and J 2 bases; nucleotides not matched to a gene: 3. CDR3 region: CASSVGTGAYEQYF. Written as DNA, the CDR3 is TGTGCCAGCAGTGTCGGGACAGGGGCCTACGAGCAGTACTTC.